This entry concerns a single T cell receptor beta chain. Antigen: not known. Profiled with immunoSEQ multiplex PCR; TCRdb holds only in-frame clones, not every one. This table has around 160,000 clones, roughly nine tenths appearing once. V shed 6 bases and J shed 1 base, with 12 bases lying between them. The germline V gene has CDR1 SNHLY and CDR2 FYNNEI. This CDR3 is built from 15 residues. This specimen belongs to a study of T cell responses to AZD1222 COVID-19 vaccine. Study results and caveats: Close to half of spike-specific TCRs reportedly recognize unmutated variant regions.

Second-dose groups at about 4 or about 12 weeks were pooled. The material sequenced was peripheral blood, taken 28 days after the second AZD1222 dose. The receptor comes from an adult who received the AZD1222 COVID-19 vaccine. This rearrangement joins TRBV2 to TRBJ1-4; D ambiguous. The CDR3 DNA reads as TGTGCCAGCAGCGAACCCGGGGTAACTAATGAAAAACTGTTTTTT. As protein: CASSEPGVTNEKLFF.